A single sample gave rise to the 18 T cell receptor beta chains below, sequenced in a study of radiation and T cells in renal cell carcinoma. Time point given: blood 2 weeks post-SBRT. The treatment was: 15 Gy SBRT to primary tumor, nephrectomy 4 weeks later. TCRdb's table, derived via immunoSEQ multiplex PCR, lists solely in-frame clones and lacks some. The repertoire includes 150,000 or so clones, roughly 90% of them detected once, and 10% to 15% sits in the top ten. The sequenced sample was blood, obtained from a patient whose treatment included radiotherapy and nephrectomy. Receptor source: a woman between 45 and 65 years old with renal cell carcinoma.

The chain uses TRBV6-5 and TRBJ2-7; D remains ambiguous. This CDR3 has 14 amino acids. Trimming cost V 5 bases and J 0 bases, with 11 bases left between them. Germline V gives CDR1 MNHEY, CDR2 SVGAGI. CDR3 sequence reads: CASSPLRSSYEQYF. CDR3 sequence (DNA): TGTGCCAGCAGTCCTCTCCGGTCCTCCTACGAGCAGTACTTC.

The chain links TRBV5-1 to TRBJ1-1, with a possible D match to TRBD1 (5 bases). This CDR3 spans 15 amino acids. CDR1 SGHRS and CDR2 YFSETQ come from the germline V gene. V was trimmed by 2 bases and J by 5 bases, leaving 16 bases between them. CDR3 sequence reads: CASSFSRVSGTEAFF. CDR3 coding DNA: TGCGCCAGCAGCTTTAGCAGGGTTTCGGGGACTGAAGCTTTCTTT.

The chain is built from TRBV7-2 and TRBJ1-3; no clear D. With 1 base removed from V and 1 base from J, the gap between germline ends came to 8 bases. This CDR3 has 15 residues. CDR1 and CDR2 (germline): SGHTA, FQGNSA. The CDR3 is CASSLEARSGNTIYF. The CDR3 DNA is TGTGCCAGCAGCTTAGAGGCCCGATCTGGAAACACCATATATTTT.

The chain combines TRBV11-3 with TRBJ2-5; 10 bases are shared with TRBD2. Germline assignment: CDR1 SGHNT and CDR2 YENEEA. The V and J ends lost 1 base and 2 bases, in that order; junction bases with no gene match: 4. The CDR3 is 16 amino acids. The CDR3 region is CASSLGASGGQETQYF. In DNA form, the CDR3 reads TGTGCCAGCAGCTTAGGAGCTAGCGGGGGACAAGAGACCCAGTACTTC.

In this sample, this clone turned up once. The genes are TRBV23-1 and TRBJ1-2; D gene unclear. TRBV23-1 is noted as an ORF with a role that remains uncertain. V was pared by 2 bases and J by 4 bases, with 11 bases between. The CDR3 runs 14 residues. This CDR3 is CASSQQTDLYGYTF. The CDR3 nucleotides read TGCGCCAGCAGTCAACAAACAGACCTCTATGGCTACACCTTC.

This chain joins TRBV6-1 and TRBJ2-6; D call uncertain. This CDR3 spans 14 amino acids. Between the trimmed V and J ends, which lost 5 bases and 0 bases, there was a span of 5 bases. CDR1 and CDR2 (germline): MNHNS, SASEGT. CDR3 sequence (DNA): TGTGCCAGCAGTTCGGGCTCTGGGGCCAACGTCCTGACTTTC. Its translation: CASSSGSGANVLTF.

This chain links TRBV19 with TRBJ2-2; the match to TRBD2 covers 13 bases. The CDR3 has 18 residues. V was pared by 5 bases and J by 0 bases, with 6 bases of the junction left unmatched. CDR1 and CDR2 (germline): LNHDA, SQIVND (reference sequence). DNA of the CDR3: TGTGCCAGTAGTTCACGACTAGCGGGGGGTGCGAACACCGGGGAGCTGTTTTTT. Translated: CASSSRLAGGANTGELFF.

This chain uses TRBV6-6 with TRBJ1-5; the D gene is possibly TRBD1 (5 bases). Between the trimmed V and J ends, which lost 6 bases and 5 bases, there was a span of 14 bases. The germline V gene encodes CDR1 MNHNY and CDR2 SVGAGI (reference sequence). This CDR3 has 14 amino acids. The CDR3 is CASSPGEVDQPQHF. DNA for the CDR3: TGTGCCAGCAGCCCGGGGGAGGTAGATCAGCCCCAGCATTTT.

The CDR3 coding sequence is TGTGCCAGCAGCTTCGGCTGGGGGAGTGGTTCACCCCTCCACTTT. Protein sequence: CASSFGWGSGSPLHF. The chain carries TRBV7-2 and TRBJ1-6; possible D gene TRBD1, 5 bases. CDR3 length: 15 residues. The germline CDR1 and CDR2 sequences are SGHTA and FQGNSA. Trimming cost V 3 bases and J 9 bases, with 15 bases left between them.

This chain connects TRBV7-9 to TRBJ1-1; D unresolved. Trimming took 1 base from V and 8 from J, leaving 11 bases between them. Germline assignment: CDR1 SEHNR and CDR2 FQNEAQ (reference sequence). The CDR3 totals 13 residues. CDR3 in amino acids: CASSLVLRGEAFF. CDR3 sequence (DNA): TGTGCCAGCAGCTTAGTATTAAGAGGCGAAGCTTTCTTT.

This clone was observed once. The chain couples TRBV5-4 to TRBJ1-1, with D possibly matching TRBD1 (6 bases). V was trimmed by 0 bases and J by 0 bases, leaving 9 bases between them. Germline V gene data show CDR1 as SGHNT and CDR2 as YYREEE (reference sequence). This CDR3 spans 15 amino acids. The CDR3 loop reads CASSLEDSLNTEAFF. The CDR3 DNA is TGTGCCAGCAGCTTGGAGGACAGTCTGAACACTGAAGCTTTCTTT.

This sequence joins TRBV30 and TRBJ2-7; D may match TRBD1 or TRBD2 (5 bases each). V was shortened by 6 bases and J by 5 bases, with 20 bases between the two germline ends. The CDR3 consists of 14 residues. The germline CDR1 and CDR2 sequences are GTSNPN and SVGIG (reference sequence). The CDR3 nucleotides are TGTGCCTGTTACCGGGACGTCAAGGCCCACGAGCAGTACTTC. It specifies CACYRDVKAHEQYF. Full variable domain (missing parts from reference TRBV30 and TRBJ2-7): SQTIHQWPATLVQPVGSPLSLECTVEGTSNPNLYWYRQAAGRGLQLLFYSVGIGQISSEVPQNLSASRPQDRQFILSSKKLLLSDSGFYLCACYRDVKAHEQYFGPGTRLTVT.

Here the CDR3 DNA reads TGTGCCAGCAGCCTCTGGACAGCGAGAGCGGGCGAGCAGTACTTC. Translating gives CASSLWTARAGEQYF. The chain combines TRBV7-2 with TRBJ2-7; D may match TRBD1 or TRBD2 (6 bases each). This CDR3 is 15 amino acids long. Germline values: CDR1 SGHTA, CDR2 FQGNSA. V lost 5 bases and J 6 bases, leaving 20 bases between the germline ends. The entire variable domain, with the rest obtained from reference TRBV7-2 and TRBJ2-7, is as follows: GAGVSQSPSNKVTEKGKDVELRCDPISGHTALYWYRQSLGQGLEFLIYFQGNSAPDKSGLPSDRFSAERTGGSVSTLTIQRTQQEDSAVYLCASSLWTARAGEQYFGPGTRLTVT.

The J gene is TRBJ2-3, the V gene TRBV7-2; 12 nucleotides align to TRBD2. V was pared by 3 bases and J by 1 base, with 8 bases of the junction left unmatched. Germline V CDR1 and CDR2: SGHTA, FQGNSA. The CDR3 is 18 residues long. CDR3 DNA: TGTGCCAGCAGCTTTCCTAGCGGGGGGGCTGTGGGCACAGATACGCAGTATTTT. It yields the protein CASSFPSGGAVGTDTQYF.

The genes are TRBV7-3 and TRBJ1-1, with D possibly matching TRBD1 (6 bases). CDR1 is SGHTA and CDR2 is FQGTGA in the germline V gene. The CDR3 is made up of 13 amino acids. V shed 1 base and J shed 3 bases, with 6 bases lying between them. This CDR3 reads CASSLNRDTEAFF. CDR3 sequence (DNA): TGTGCCAGCAGCTTAAACAGGGACACTGAAGCTTTCTTT.

The V gene is TRBV7-9, the J gene TRBJ2-5; maybe TRBD1 (5 bases). Trimming shortened V by 1 base and J by 5 bases, and 11 bases separated the two germline ends. Germline V gene sequence: CDR1 SEHNR, CDR2 FQNEAQ (reference sequence). There are 14 residues in the CDR3. The CDR3 reads CASSLDPGMETQYF. In DNA, the CDR3 is TGTGCCAGCAGCTTAGACCCAGGGATGGAGACCCAGTACTTC.

This rearrangement joins TRBV7-9 to TRBJ1-2; weak D call: TRBD1 (5 bases). Germline assignment: CDR1 SEHNR and CDR2 FQNEAQ (reference sequence). The CDR3 is 14 residues long. V lost 2 bases and J lost 4, with 11 bases in between. This CDR3 is CASSLSGPVYGYTF. The CDR3 DNA sequence: TGTGCCAGCAGCTTATCAGGGCCGGTCTATGGCTACACCTTC.

The rearrangement joins TRBV9 to TRBJ2-7, with D unclear. The ends were cut back, 0 bases at V and 1 base at J, with 14 bases in the middle. The CDR3 has 16 amino acids. Looked up from germline, CDR1 is SGDLS and CDR2 is YYNGEE. CDR3 DNA: TGTGCCAGCAGCGTAGGATTGTCAGTAAGATCCTACGAGCAGTACTTC. Protein sequence: CASSVGLSVRSYEQYF.